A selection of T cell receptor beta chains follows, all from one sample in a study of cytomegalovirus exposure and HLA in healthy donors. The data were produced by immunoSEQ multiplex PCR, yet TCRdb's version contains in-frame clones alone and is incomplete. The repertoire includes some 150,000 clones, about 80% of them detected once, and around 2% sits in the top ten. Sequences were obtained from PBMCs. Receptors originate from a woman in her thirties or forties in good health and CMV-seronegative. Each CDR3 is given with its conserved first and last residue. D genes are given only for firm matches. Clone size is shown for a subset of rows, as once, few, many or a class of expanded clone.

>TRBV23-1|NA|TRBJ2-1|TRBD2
CASSQCPGGDEQFF
TGCGCCAGCAGTCAATGCCCCGGGGGGGATGAGCAGTTCTTC
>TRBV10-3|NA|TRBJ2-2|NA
CAISESASRRPNTGELFF
TGTGCCATCAGTGAGTCAGCTTCTCGGAGACCGAACACCGGGGAGCTGTTTTTT
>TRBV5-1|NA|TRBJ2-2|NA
CASSPDSHSGELFF
TGCGCCAGCAGCCCTGACAGCCATAGCGGGGAGCTGTTTTTT
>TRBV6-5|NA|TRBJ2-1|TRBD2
CASSSLAGFYNEQFF
TGTGCCAGCAGCTCACTAGCGGGATTCTACAATGAGCAGTTCTTC
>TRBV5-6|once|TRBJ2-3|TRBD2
CASSLASGSGTDTQYF
TGTGCCAGCAGCTTGGCTAGCGGGAGTGGCACAGATACGCAGTATTTT
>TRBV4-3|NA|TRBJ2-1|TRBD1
CASSPQGTGAYNEQFF
TGCGCCAGCAGCCCTCAAGGGACAGGGGCCTACAATGAGCAGTTCTTC
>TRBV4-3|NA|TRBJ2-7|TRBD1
CASSRKTGGPYEQYF
TGCGCCAGCAGCCGAAAGACAGGGGGCCCTTACGAGCAGTACTTC
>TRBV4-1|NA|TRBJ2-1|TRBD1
CASSDRDRADNEQFF
TGCGCCAGCAGCGACCGGGACAGGGCAGATAATGAGCAGTTCTTC
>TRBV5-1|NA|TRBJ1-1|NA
CASSLSPPNTEAFF
TGCGCCAGCAGCTTGAGCCCACCGAACACTGAAGCTTTCTTT
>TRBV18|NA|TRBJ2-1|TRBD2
CASSPGTSGNNEQFF
TGTGCCAGCTCACCTGGGACTAGCGGGAACAATGAGCAGTTCTTC
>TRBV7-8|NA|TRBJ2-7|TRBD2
CASSLVLAGVGEQYF
TGTGCCAGCAGCTTAGTACTAGCGGGAGTGGGAGAGCAGTACTTC
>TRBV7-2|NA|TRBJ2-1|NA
CASSYRTGENEQFF
TGTGCCAGCAGCTACCGGACGGGGGAGAATGAGCAGTTCTTC
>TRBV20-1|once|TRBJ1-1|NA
CSAWGHREAFF
TGCAGTGCTTGGGGCCATCGTGAAGCTTTCTTT
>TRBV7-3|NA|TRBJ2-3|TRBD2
CASSFEIAGGLDTQYF
TGTGCCAGCAGCTTTGAAATAGCGGGAGGGCTGGATACGCAGTATTTT
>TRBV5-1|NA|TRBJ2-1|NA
CASSLVGENEQFF
TGCGCCAGCAGCTTGGTCGGTGAGAATGAGCAGTTCTTC
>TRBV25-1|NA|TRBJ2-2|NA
CASSEWNRAETGELFF
TGTGCCAGCAGTGAATGGAACAGGGCGGAAACCGGGGAGCTGTTTTTT
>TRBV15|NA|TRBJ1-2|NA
CATSRELRGFYGYTF
TGTGCCACCAGCAGAGAGCTCAGGGGTTTTTATGGCTACACCTTC
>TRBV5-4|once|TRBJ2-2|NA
CASSLGGLANTGELFF
TGTGCCAGCAGCCTGGGTGGCCTAGCGAACACCGGGGAGCTGTTTTTT
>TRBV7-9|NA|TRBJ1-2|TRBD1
CASTPRGTGSYGYTF
TGTGCCAGCACCCCGAGGGGGACAGGGTCCTATGGCTACACCTTC
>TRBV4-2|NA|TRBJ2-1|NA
CASSQDPRGYNEQFF
TGTGCCAGCAGCCAAGATCCAAGGGGCTACAATGAGCAGTTCTTC
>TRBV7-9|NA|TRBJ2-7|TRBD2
CASSSVAGGRYEQYF
TGTGCCAGCAGCTCCGTAGCGGGAGGGCGGTACGAGCAGTACTTC
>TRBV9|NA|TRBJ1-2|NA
CASSEGLGGEGYTF
TGTGCCAGCAGCGAGGGGTTGGGAGGAGAAGGCTACACCTTC
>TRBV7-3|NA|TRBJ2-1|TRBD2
CASRLTSGSIYEQFF
TGTGCCAGCAGGTTAACTAGCGGGAGTATCTATGAGCAGTTCTTC